Each of the 11 T cell receptor beta chains below was sequenced from the same sample in a study of blood T cell repertoires in COVID-19. This table comes from immunoSEQ multiplex PCR, and its TCRdb copy is limited to in-frame clones, with some not included. The sample records 75,000 to 100,000 clones, roughly 80% being singletons. The specimen was peripheral blood. The origin of the receptors is a man aged 55 to 70 with acute or convalescent COVID-19.

Here the CDR3 DNA reads TGTGCCAGTAGTATTAACCGGGACTCCATTATCTTCTTC. Its translation is CASSINRDSIIFF. This chain uses TRBV19 with TRBJ2-1, with a tentative D call TRBD2 (6 bases). This CDR3 contains 13 residues. Looked up from germline, CDR1 is LNHDA and CDR2 is SQIVND (reference sequence). V shed 3 bases and J shed 16 bases, with 19 bases lying between them.

The gene calls are TRBV19 and TRBJ2-1; TRBD1 agrees at 7 bases. This CDR3 region has 16 residues. V shed 5 bases and J 1 base; nucleotides not matched to a gene: 8. Germline V gene sequence: CDR1 LNHDA, CDR2 SQIVND (reference sequence). This chain's CDR3 is CASSYPATGSYNEQFF. The CDR3 DNA reads TGTGCCAGTAGTTACCCCGCGACAGGGTCCTACAATGAGCAGTTCTTC.

In its sample, this clone was seen once. The chain is built from TRBV30 and TRBJ1-2; D gene ambiguous. The CDR3 is made up of 11 amino acids. V lost 3 bases, J lost 12 bases, and 14 bases lay in between. Germline values: CDR1 GTSNPN, CDR2 SVGIG (reference sequence). CDR3 sequence: CAWSPGIGNTF. The CDR3 bases are TGTGCCTGGAGCCCCGGGATTGGGAACACCTTC.

V usage is TRBV7-9 and J usage is TRBJ1-5, with D tentatively TRBD1 (5 bases). This CDR3 spans 16 amino acids. Trimming removed 6 bases at V and 0 bases at J, with 15 bases between. Germline V lookup: CDR1 SEHNR, CDR2 FQNEAQ (reference sequence). The CDR3 DNA reads as TGTGCCAGCAGTATGGGACTCCAGCATAGCAATCAGCCCCAGCATTTT. This sequence encodes CASSMGLQHSNQPQHF.

J is TRBJ2-2 and V is TRBV3-1 (or the pseudogene TRBV3-2); 9 nucleotides agree with TRBD2. This CDR3 region has 16 residues. CDR1 and CDR2 from the germline V gene are LGHDT and YNNKEL (reference sequence). With V trimmed by 5 bases and J by 4 bases, 8 bases remained unmatched. Here the CDR3 reads CASSYSGGRLTGELFF. The CDR3 region has the DNA TGTGCCAGCAGCTATAGCGGGGGCCGACTCACCGGGGAGCTGTTTTTT.

The chain joins TRBV15 to TRBJ1-2, with 8 positions matching TRBD1. The CDR3 is made up of 17 amino acids. With 3 bases clipped from V and 4 bases from J, the junction kept 13 bases outside the gene matches. Germline CDR1 and CDR2: LNHNV and YYDKDF (reference sequence). For the CDR3, the DNA is TGTGCCACCAGCAGGCCGAATTTTGGACAGGGCACCTATGGCTACACCTTC. This gives the protein CATSRPNFGQGTYGYTF. Using reference TRBV15 and TRBJ1-2 for the parts outside the CDR3, the full variable domain is DAMVIQNPRYQVTQFGKPVTLSCSQTLNHNVMYWYQQKSSQAPKLLFHYYDKDFNNEADTPDNFQSRRPNTSFCFLDIRSPGLGDTAMYLCATSRPNFGQGTYGYTFGSGTRLTVV.

This clone was found a few times. CDR3 bases: TGTGCCAGCAGCTTGAACGAGGGCCGGTATAATTCACCCCTCCACTTT. It is translated as CASSLNEGRYNSPLHF. The rearrangement joins TRBV5-8 to TRBJ1-6; no definite D call. The germline V gene encodes CDR1 SGHTS and CDR2 YDEGEE. The CDR3 consists of 16 residues. Trimming left V 1 base short and J 4 bases short, with 12 bases between. The whole variable domain, remainder taken from reference TRBV5-8 and TRBJ1-6, is EAGVTQSPTHLIKTRGQQATLRCSPISGHTSVYWYQQALGLGLQFLLWYDEGEERNRGNFPPRFSGRQFPNYSSELNVNALELEDSALYLCASSLNEGRYNSPLHFGNGTRLTVT.

V usage is TRBV19 and J usage is TRBJ2-7, with TRBD1 matching over 7 bases. The CDR3 is made up of 15 amino acids. Per germline, CDR1 LNHDA and CDR2 SQIVND (reference sequence). Unmatched junction bases numbered 14, after V lost 11 bases and J lost 1 base. The CDR3 DNA reads as TGTGCCTGTACTCAGACAGGGACGGGATCCTACGAGCAGTACTTC. Translating gives CACTQTGTGSYEQYF.

The V gene is TRBV20-1, the J gene TRBJ2-5; D is unclear. This CDR3 has 13 residues. Trimming took 3 bases from V and 0 from J, leaving 8 bases between them. The germline V gene encodes CDR1 DFQATT and CDR2 SNEGSKA (reference sequence). The CDR3 region is CSASRVNQETQYF. The CDR3 DNA is TGCAGTGCTAGTCGCGTCAACCAAGAGACCCAGTACTTC.

The chain carries TRBV5-1 and TRBJ1-2, with a weak D call TRBD1 (5 bases). CDR3 length: 17 residues. CDR1 is SGHRS and CDR2 is YFSETQ in the germline V gene. Trimming stripped 3 bases from V and 1 base from J, with 19 bases between. In nucleotides, the CDR3 is TGCGCCAGCAGCTGGAACCCCCGACAGATAGATAACTATGGCTACACCTTC. Protein product: CASSWNPRQIDNYGYTF.

The chain joins TRBV6-2 or TRBV6-3 to TRBJ1-2; D call uncertain. The CDR3 extends over 12 amino acids. The germline gives CDR1 MNHEY, CDR2 SVGEGT. Trimming left V 6 bases short and J 4 bases short, with 9 bases between. Here the CDR3 DNA reads TGTGCCAGCAGCCCGAGTCCCTATGGCTACACCTTC. This codes for CASSPSPYGYTF.